One and the same sample provided the 27 T cell receptor beta chains below, sequenced in a study of cytomegalovirus exposure and HLA in healthy donors (dated by TCRdb to the late 2010s). The library was built by means of the immunoSEQ multiplex PCR assay. A mixture of 60 forward primers for TCR Vbeta segments and 13 reverse primers for TCR Jbeta segments was used in the multiplex PCR. TCRdb stores this immuneACCESS table with in-frame sequences only. Part of the clones is absent; in the studies checked, under half of the shortfall reflects unresolved V genes, and no reason is known for the rest. Across this sample there are roughly 150,000 clones, with over 70% seen only once. The ten largest clonotypes hold 2.5% to 3.5% of the sample. The sample taken for sequencing was PBMCs. The receptors come from a male donor in good health and CMV-seronegative.

This sequence joins TRBV30 and TRBJ2-7; 9 positions match TRBD2. Per the germline V gene, CDR1 is GTSNPN and CDR2 is SVGIG (reference sequence). J lost 2 bases, V lost 8 bases, and 10 bases had no gene match. The CDR3 spans 14 residues. The CDR3 sequence: CAGDASGTAYEQYF. The CDR3 bases are TGTGCCGGGGACGCTAGCGGGACCGCCTACGAGCAGTACTTC.

The rearrangement links TRBV5-4 to TRBJ2-5; D is possibly TRBD2 (6 bases). V lost 4 bases, J lost 0 bases, and 10 bases lay in between. CDR1 and CDR2 (germline): SGHNT, YYREEE (reference sequence). The CDR3 sequence is 14 residues long. DNA of the CDR3: TGTGCCAGCAGCATGGAGGGGCACCAAGAGACCCAGTACTTC. It yields the protein CASSMEGHQETQYF.

The chain is built from TRBV2 and TRBJ2-7; TRBD1 matches at 9 bases. The CDR3 sequence is 14 residues long. Trimming cost V 3 bases and J 5 bases; bases outside gene matches: 5. Per the germline V gene, CDR1 is SNHLY and CDR2 is FYNNEI. CDR3 bases: TGTGCCAGCAGTGAGCAGGGACAGGGTAACGAGCAGTACTTC. Its translation: CASSEQGQGNEQYF. Full variable domain (missing parts from reference TRBV2 and TRBJ2-7): EPEVTQTPSHQVTQMGQEVILRCVPISNHLYFYWYRQILGQKVEFLVSFYNNEISEKSEIFDDQFSVERPDGSNFTLKIRSTKLEDSAMYFCASSEQGQGNEQYFGPGTRLTVT.

This clone has just a few counts. The J gene is TRBJ1-4, the V gene TRBV18; D is ambiguous. The CDR3 is 15 residues long. The V gene lost 2 bases and the J gene lost 4 bases, with 11 bases spanning the gap. In germline, CDR1 is KGHSH, CDR2 LQKENI. CDR3 residues: CASSPGEAGNEKLFF. In DNA form, the CDR3 reads TGTGCCAGCTCACCAGGGGAAGCGGGTAATGAAAAACTGTTTTTT.

V is TRBV28 and J is TRBJ2-7, with TRBD2 identical over 11 bases. After removal of 5 bases from V and 4 bases from J, the junction contained 7 bases not matched to a gene. Germline V lookup: CDR1 MDHEN, CDR2 SYDVKM. The CDR3 runs to 15 residues. The CDR3 DNA reads TGTGCCAGCAGTAGGACCGGGACTAGCGGATACGAGCAGTACTTC. Amino acids: CASSRTGTSGYEQYF.

J is TRBJ1-4 and V is TRBV29-1; tentatively, D is TRBD1 (6 bases). Germline lookup yields CDR1 SQVTM and CDR2 ANQGSEA. V lost 7 bases, J lost 1 base, and 10 bases lay in between. The CDR3 is 13 amino acids. The CDR3: CSARGGTNEKLFF. The CDR3, as DNA: TGCAGCGCAAGGGGGGGAACTAATGAAAAACTGTTTTTT.

This chain connects TRBV5-1 to TRBJ2-3, with TRBD1 identical over 7 bases. Trimming cost V 4 bases and J 4 bases; bases outside gene matches: 6. CDR1 SGHRS and CDR2 YFSETQ come from the germline V gene. The CDR3 runs to 14 residues. The CDR3 DNA reads as TGCGCCAGCAGCAGACAGGGAGCTGCAGATACGCAGTATTTT. As protein: CASSRQGAADTQYF.

CDR3 nucleotides: TGTGCCAGCAGCGTAGTCGGCGACTTAGATACGCAGTATTTT. This codes for CASSVVGDLDTQYF. The chain has TRBV9 and TRBJ2-3; D is unresolved. The CDR3 consists of 14 residues. Germline lookup yields CDR1 SGDLS and CDR2 YYNGEE. Trimming cost V 0 bases and J 5 bases, with 10 bases left between them.

V and J are TRBV30 and TRBJ1-1; D is possibly TRBD1 (6 bases). Germline CDR1 GTSNPN, CDR2 SVGIG (reference sequence). Trimming shortened V by 2 bases and J by 1 base, and 17 bases separated the two germline ends. This CDR3 has 16 residues. The CDR3 coding sequence is TGTGCCTGGAGTTTCCCAGGGACACAGAAGAACACTGAAGCTTTCTTT. It encodes CAWSFPGTQKNTEAFF.

This clone was recorded a few times. V and J are TRBV27 and TRBJ1-1; D not resolved. The CDR3 sequence is 14 residues long. The germline V and J ends were trimmed by 5 bases and 1 base, with 11 bases remaining between them. The germline V gene encodes CDR1 MNHEY and CDR2 SMNVEV (reference sequence). The CDR3 DNA is TGTGCCAGCAGTATGCTACAGAAGAACACTGAAGCTTTCTTT. Translation: CASSMLQKNTEAFF.

This clone was detected once. The chain employs TRBV7-9 and TRBJ1-1; D remains ambiguous. Per the germline V gene, CDR1 is SEHNR and CDR2 is FQNEAQ (reference sequence). Trimming cost V 5 bases and J 2 bases, with 12 bases left between them. This CDR3 contains 14 residues. The CDR3 reads CASSPYVSNTEAFF. CDR3 coding DNA: TGTGCCAGCAGCCCCTACGTGAGTAACACTGAAGCTTTCTTT.

This clone was counted only a few times. The gene calls are TRBV28 and TRBJ2-7; D is possibly TRBD1 (5 bases). The CDR3 runs 12 residues. Trimming cost V 6 bases and J 9 bases, with 15 bases left between them. Germline CDR1 and CDR2: MDHEN and SYDVKM. The CDR3 nucleotides are TGTGCCAGCAGGGACACCACCTCAGGGCAGTACTTC. As protein: CASRDTTSGQYF. Full variable domain (remainder filled in from reference TRBV28 and TRBJ2-7): DVKVTQSSRYLVKRTGEKVFLECVQDMDHENMFWYRQDPGLGLRLIYFSYDVKMKEKGDIPEGYSVSREKKERFSLILESASTNQTSMYLCASRDTTSGQYFGPGTRLTVT.

The chain carries TRBV6-1 and TRBJ1-5, with D hard to call. CDR1 and CDR2 from the germline V gene are MNHNS and SASEGT. The CDR3 is 13 residues long. Trimming took off 0 bases at V and 5 bases at J, with 5 bases between the two ends. The CDR3 DNA reads as TGTGCCAGCAGTGAAGCGTCCTATCAGCCCCAGCATTTT. Translation: CASSEASYQPQHF.

The J gene is TRBJ1-2, the V gene TRBV25-1, with D unclear. The CDR3 is 14 residues long. The V gene's germline CDR1 is MGHDK and CDR2 SYGVNS. Trimming stripped 4 bases from V and 8 bases from J, with 17 bases between. CDR3 region: CASSVNSGDRGYTF. CDR3 DNA sequence: TGTGCCAGCAGTGTCAACTCGGGAGATCGGGGCTACACCTTC.

The chain carries TRBV29-1 and TRBJ2-3; 9 positions match TRBD2. The CDR3 loop spans 15 amino acids. With 4 bases clipped from V and 2 bases from J, the junction kept 7 bases outside the gene matches. In germline, CDR1 is SQVTM, CDR2 ANQGSEA. CDR3 in DNA: TGCAGCGTTGCGAACGCGGGAGGGCCCACAGATACGCAGTATTTT. This sequence encodes CSVANAGGPTDTQYF.

The chain is built from TRBV4-2 and TRBJ2-3; TRBD2 might be the D (6 bases). Trimming removed 4 bases at V and 7 bases at J, with 18 bases between. Germline CDR1 LGHNA, CDR2 YNFKEQ. The CDR3 runs to 15 residues. This CDR3 reads CASSLGSIGGNTQYF. As DNA, the CDR3 is TGTGCCAGCAGCCTCGGATCCATCGGGGGAAATACGCAGTATTTT.

This chain connects TRBV11-2 to TRBJ2-3; TRBD2 agrees at 11 bases. The V segment lost 1 base and the J segment 5 bases; nucleotides outside the gene matches: 8. Germline lookup yields CDR1 SGHAT and CDR2 FQNNGV. The CDR3 has 17 amino acids. The CDR3 DNA is TGTGCCAGCAGCTTAGTCGCCGGGACTAGCGGTGGAGATACGCAGTATTTT. This codes for CASSLVAGTSGGDTQYF.

V is TRBV30 and J is TRBJ1-6; the match to TRBD1 covers 9 bases. The CDR3 consists of 14 residues. The germline CDR1 and CDR2 sequences are GTSNPN and SVGIG (reference sequence). V was pared by 3 bases and J by 8 bases, with 5 bases of the junction left unmatched. DNA of the CDR3: TGTGCCTGGAGGGGGGGACAGGGATATTCACCCCTCCACTTT. It yields the protein CAWRGGQGYSPLHF.

The chain uses TRBV5-1 and TRBJ1-1; possible D gene TRBD1, 6 bases. The length of the CDR3 is 15 residues. The ends were cut back, 0 bases at V and 4 bases at J, with 13 bases in the middle. CDR1 is SGHRS, CDR2 YFSETQ, per germline. The CDR3 reads CASSLDRAPLTEAFF. CDR3 DNA: TGCGCCAGCAGCTTGGACAGGGCGCCTCTCACTGAAGCTTTCTTT. The variable domain in full, completed from reference TRBV5-1 and TRBJ1-1, reads KAGVTQTPRYLIKTRGQQVTLSCSPISGHRSVSWYQQTPGQGLQFLFEYFSETQRNKGNFPGRFSGRQFSNSRSEMNVSTLELGDSALYLCASSLDRAPLTEAFFGQGTRLTVV.

This chain joins TRBV5-4 and TRBJ1-2; 8 bases are a match to TRBD1. V gave up 4 bases and J gave up 7 bases; unmatched junction bases: 9. The length of the CDR3 is 14 residues. Germline V lookup: CDR1 SGHNT, CDR2 YYREEE (reference sequence). The CDR3 region is CASSGAQGAGGYTF. The CDR3 DNA reads TGTGCCAGCAGCGGCGCCCAGGGGGCCGGTGGCTACACCTTC.

This chain joins TRBV7-9 and TRBJ1-2, with 8 bases aligning to TRBD1. The junction had 6 bases not matched to a gene; V was cut back by 6 bases and J by 0 bases. This CDR3 has 15 amino acids. Per the germline V gene, CDR1 is SEHNR and CDR2 is FQNEAQ (reference sequence). The CDR3 region has the DNA TGTGCCAGCAGACCGACAGGGGCCCCTAACTATGGCTACACCTTC. The encoded protein is CASRPTGAPNYGYTF.

V usage is TRBV11-2 and J usage is TRBJ1-4; D may be TRBD1 (6 bases). V was trimmed by 5 bases and J by 7 bases, leaving 17 bases between them. This CDR3 has 15 residues. CDR1 SGHAT and CDR2 FQNNGV come from the germline V gene. CDR3 DNA: TGTGCCAGCAGCCCCTCAGGCGGGGGCGGTGAAAAACTGTTTTTT. Translated: CASSPSGGGGEKLFF.

This chain joins TRBV7-8 and TRBJ2-5; 12 nucleotides match TRBD2. The trim removed 3 bases at V and 4 bases at J, leaving 12 bases unmatched. This CDR3 contains 18 residues. The germline V gene has CDR1 SGHVS and CDR2 FQNEAQ. Here the CDR3 reads CASSLRPSGRAVGETQYF. In DNA form, the CDR3 reads TGTGCCAGCAGCTTGAGGCCTAGCGGGAGGGCCGTAGGAGAGACCCAGTACTTC. Together with reference TRBV7-8 and TRBJ2-5, the CDR3 gives the full variable domain: GAGVSQSPRYKVAKRGQDVALRCDPISGHVSLFWYQQALGQGPEFLTYFQNEAQLDKSGLPSDRFFAERPEGSVSTLKIQRTQQEDSAVYLCASSLRPSGRAVGETQYFGPGTRLLVL.

The chain employs TRBV29-1 and TRBJ2-3; weak D call: TRBD2 (5 bases). This CDR3 has 18 amino acids. Looked up from germline, CDR1 is SQVTM and CDR2 is ANQGSEA. Trimming removed 4 bases at V and 0 bases at J, with 23 bases between. The CDR3 sequence: CSVVLRAASRTSTDTQYF. CDR3 nucleotide sequence: TGCAGCGTTGTCCTTCGGGCGGCATCTCGGACTAGCACAGATACGCAGTATTTT.

This chain uses TRBV2 with TRBJ1-5, with D unresolved. Trimming cost V 3 bases and J 4 bases, with 7 bases left between them. CDR1 is SNHLY and CDR2 is FYNNEI in the germline V gene. The CDR3 is 13 amino acids. Here the CDR3 reads CASSDTGNQPQHF. The DNA of the CDR3 is TGTGCCAGCAGTGATACGGGAAATCAGCCCCAGCATTTT.

V gene TRBV19 combines with J gene TRBJ1-1; no definite D call. The germline CDR1 and CDR2 sequences are LNHDA and SQIVND (reference sequence). Trimming shortened V by 1 base and J by 12 bases, and 15 bases separated the two germline ends. The CDR3 length is 13 residues. CDR3 sequence reads: CASSIGSHGDPFF. DNA of the CDR3: TGTGCCAGTAGTATAGGAAGTCACGGAGATCCTTTCTTT.

The chain couples TRBV25-1 to TRBJ2-7; no reliable D call. This CDR3 has 13 residues. CDR1 and CDR2 (germline): MGHDK, SYGVNS. The V gene lost 2 bases and the J gene lost 0 bases, with 5 bases spanning the gap. CDR3 in DNA: TGTGCCAGCAGTGAACCAGGCTCCTACGAGCAGTACTTC. This encodes CASSEPGSYEQYF.